A selection of T cell receptor beta chains follows, all from one sample in a study of blood T cell repertoires in COVID-19. The assay was immunoSEQ multiplex PCR, and TCRdb's table has in-frame clones only and misses some. The data hold some 150,000 clones, with around nine tenths observed a single time. The sequenced sample consisted of peripheral blood. The receptor set was obtained from a woman between 45 and 60 years old with active or convalescent COVID-19. Both conserved end residues are trimmed from each CDR3. The order of the fields is D gene, J gene, V gene, CDR3 protein. D genes are given only for firm matches.

D: -
J: TRBJ1-2
V: TRBV18
CDR3: ASSPGQSPNYGYT

D: -
J: TRBJ2-3
V: TRBV4-1
CDR3: ASSQDIGRGVRDTQY

D: -
J: TRBJ1-4
V: TRBV19
CDR3: ASSITGNEKLF

D: -
J: TRBJ2-5
V: TRBV2
CDR3: ASSEAPGSEETQY

D: TRBD1
J: TRBJ1-5
V: TRBV2
CDR3: ASSGGGTGTMEQPQH

D: -
J: TRBJ2-3
V: TRBV2
CDR3: ASKLQGSTDTQY

D: -
J: TRBJ1-2
V: TRBV2
CDR3: ASSVQTGNYGYT

D: TRBD2
J: TRBJ2-5
V: TRBV25-1
CDR3: ASSEYSGAGETQY

D: -
J: TRBJ2-7
V: TRBV28
CDR3: ASSLRFVRPGLHEQY

D: TRBD1
J: TRBJ1-5
V: TRBV2
CDR3: ASSEGSDRGLGQPQH

D: TRBD2
J: TRBJ2-1
V: TRBV27
CDR3: ATGTSGSSSYNEQF

D: TRBD1
J: TRBJ1-1
V: TRBV30
CDR3: AWSVGTANTEAF

D: TRBD1
J: TRBJ1-2
V: TRBV18
CDR3: ASSPLRDRGSYGYT

D: -
J: TRBJ1-1
V: TRBV7-2
CDR3: ASSRGLIGGTEAF

D: -
J: TRBJ1-2
V: TRBV18
CDR3: ASSPNSLRPGGGYGYT

D: TRBD2
J: TRBJ2-1
V: TRBV6-2/TRBV6-3
CDR3: ASSQLAAVF

D: -
J: TRBJ1-1
V: TRBV5-1
CDR3: ASSFPQGNTEAF

D: TRBD1
J: TRBJ2-1
V: TRBV15
CDR3: ATSRGQGTYNEQF

D: -
J: TRBJ1-1
V: TRBV9
CDR3: ASSEDSGPGVAF

D: TRBD1
J: TRBJ2-3
V: TRBV7-6
CDR3: ASRSGTGLGDTQY

D: TRBD2
J: TRBJ2-1
V: TRBV9
CDR3: ASSIAGSTYNEQF

D: -
J: TRBJ1-6
V: TRBV4-2
CDR3: ASSREPGEKNNSPLH

D: TRBD1
J: TRBJ1-2
V: TRBV5-4
CDR3: ASSQDREYGYT

D: -
J: TRBJ2-1
V: TRBV10-2
CDR3: ASSESRRGGNEQF

D: TRBD1
J: TRBJ1-6
V: TRBV5-6
CDR3: ASSPGQRNSPLH

D: TRBD1
J: TRBJ1-1
V: TRBV19
CDR3: ASSIRTGGTEAF

D: TRBD1
J: TRBJ1-2
V: TRBV4-2
CDR3: ASSSTDREAGYT

D: -
J: TRBJ1-2
V: TRBV25-1
CDR3: ASGGSGGDAYDRYT

D: TRBD2
J: TRBJ2-1
V: TRBV29-1
CDR3: SVAGTRGDNEQF

D: -
J: TRBJ2-2
V: TRBV18
CDR3: ASSSTAIPANTGELF

D: TRBD2
J: TRBJ2-5
V: TRBV9
CDR3: ASSLTGTSGAETQY

D: -
J: TRBJ1-2
V: TRBV15
CDR3: ATSRDQRGYNGYT

D: -
J: TRBJ1-2
V: TRBV3-1/TRBV3-2
CDR3: ASSQDRSTLTGYT

D: TRBD1
J: TRBJ1-4
V: TRBV2
CDR3: ASSAATGGREKLF

D: -
J: TRBJ1-1
V: TRBV6-2/TRBV6-3
CDR3: ASSYSADTEAF

D: -
J: TRBJ2-3
V: TRBV4-2
CDR3: ASSQEVLGGATDTQY

D: -
J: TRBJ2-5
V: TRBV29-1
CDR3: RIGGQQETQY

D: -
J: TRBJ2-1
V: TRBV11-1
CDR3: ASSLNGGIYNEQF

D: TRBD1
J: TRBJ1-6
V: TRBV5-8
CDR3: ASRPRQGGNSPLH

D: -
J: TRBJ2-3
V: TRBV19
CDR3: ASSPTGTKIGDTQY

D: TRBD2
J: TRBJ2-1
V: TRBV24-1
CDR3: ATSQTGRAGEQF

D: -
J: TRBJ1-1
V: TRBV6-2/TRBV6-3
CDR3: ASSYNREMNTEAF

D: -
J: TRBJ1-6
V: TRBV7-8
CDR3: ASSFDLSSYNSPLH

D: -
J: TRBJ1-3
V: TRBV4-1
CDR3: ASSFDRYSGNTIY

D: -
J: TRBJ1-6
V: TRBV6-4
CDR3: ASSEDRKGGNSPLH

D: -
J: TRBJ1-2
V: TRBV18
CDR3: ASSRREAQGYT

D: -
J: TRBJ2-3
V: TRBV7-9
CDR3: ASSSGTDTQY

D: TRBD2
J: TRBJ2-1
V: TRBV2
CDR3: ASSLTSGGYNEQF

D: -
J: TRBJ2-7
V: TRBV24-1
CDR3: ATSRTGDEDYEQY

D: -
J: TRBJ1-4
V: TRBV4-2
CDR3: ASSQKLDRLGKLF

D: TRBD1
J: TRBJ2-7
V: TRBV24-1
CDR3: ATSGTGDYEQY

D: -
J: TRBJ2-3
V: TRBV4-2
CDR3: ASSQAGSDTDTQY

D: TRBD1
J: TRBJ2-6
V: TRBV11-2
CDR3: ASSPLTGEGANVLT

D: -
J: TRBJ2-1
V: TRBV4-2
CDR3: ASSQDWRGRENEQF

D: TRBD1
J: TRBJ1-5
V: TRBV6-5
CDR3: ASRTGLYSNQPQH

D: -
J: TRBJ1-2
V: TRBV18
CDR3: ASSPMEGRVGGYT

D: TRBD1
J: TRBJ2-7
V: TRBV19
CDR3: ASSWTGSSYEQY

D: -
J: TRBJ2-5
V: TRBV27
CDR3: ASSLASGGGETQY

D: -
J: TRBJ1-1
V: TRBV5-1
CDR3: ASRAGGGNTEAF

D: -
J: TRBJ1-2
V: TRBV6-2/TRBV6-3
CDR3: ASSSRGPNYGYT